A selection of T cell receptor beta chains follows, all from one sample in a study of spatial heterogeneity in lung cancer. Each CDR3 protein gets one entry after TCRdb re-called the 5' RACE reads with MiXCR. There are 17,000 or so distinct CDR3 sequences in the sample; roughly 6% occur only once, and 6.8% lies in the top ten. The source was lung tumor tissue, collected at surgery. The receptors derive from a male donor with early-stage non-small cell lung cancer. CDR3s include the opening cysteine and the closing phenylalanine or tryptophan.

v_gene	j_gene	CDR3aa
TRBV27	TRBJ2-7	CASTGTTGAEAEQYF
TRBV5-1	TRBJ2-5	CASSSRTGQGGQETQYF
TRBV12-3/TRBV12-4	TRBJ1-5	CASSLGLLAFNSNQPQHF
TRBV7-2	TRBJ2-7	CASSLLDGEQYF
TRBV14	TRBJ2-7	CASSPGQPYEQYF
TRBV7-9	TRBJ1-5	CASSIGSSLFISFRTVSNQPQHF
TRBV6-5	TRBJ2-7	CASSCEVGEQYF
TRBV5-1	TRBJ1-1	CASRSGGPSMNTEAFF
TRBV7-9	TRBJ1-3	CASSNRDSRSGNTIYF
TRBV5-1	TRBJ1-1	CASSLAQGNTEAFF
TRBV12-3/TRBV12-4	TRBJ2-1	CASSLGGHNEQFF
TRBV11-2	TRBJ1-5	CASSLGLEQPQHF
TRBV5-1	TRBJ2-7	CASSLEGTASYEQYF
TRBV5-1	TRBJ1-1	CASSLWRTSMNTEAFF
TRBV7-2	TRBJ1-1	CASSLDRMGQGEAFF
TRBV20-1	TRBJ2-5	CSARFAGGAETQYF
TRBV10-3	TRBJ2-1	CAISFPQGARQFF
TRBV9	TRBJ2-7	CASSEGTSNSYEQYF
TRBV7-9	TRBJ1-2	CASSVDRRGYTF
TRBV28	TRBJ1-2	CASSSTGDGYTF
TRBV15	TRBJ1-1	CATEEKGGGFEAFF
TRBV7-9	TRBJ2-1	CASSLADHNEQFF
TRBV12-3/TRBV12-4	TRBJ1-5	CASRKQNQPQHF
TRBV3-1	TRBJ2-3	CASSAPSGSTDTQYF
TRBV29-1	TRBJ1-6	CSVAGESPNSPLHF
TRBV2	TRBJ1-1	CASTTQGALNTEAFF
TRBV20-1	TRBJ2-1	CSARGLAGSYNEQFF
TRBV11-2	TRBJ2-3	CASSSTDTQYF
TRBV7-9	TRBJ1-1	CASSLGQGNTEAFF
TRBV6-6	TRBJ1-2	CASSAGQGDYGYTF
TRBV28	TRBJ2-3	CASSWSPSAISGGLDTQYF
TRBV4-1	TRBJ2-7	CASSRTEDSAYEQYF
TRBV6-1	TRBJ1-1	CASRPQTGGNTEAFF
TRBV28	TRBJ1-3	CASSPGLFSGNTIYF
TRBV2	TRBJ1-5	CASSPGGRQPQHF
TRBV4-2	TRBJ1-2	CASSRGQGAMDGYTF
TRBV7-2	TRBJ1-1	CASSLKYTEAFF
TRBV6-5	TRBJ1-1	CASSYGGVNTEAFF
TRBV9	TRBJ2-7	CASSVETTPAYEQYF
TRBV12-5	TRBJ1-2	CASGLATGYGYTF
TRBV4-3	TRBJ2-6	CASSPSWGSGANVLTF
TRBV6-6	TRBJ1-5	CASSYFPGGGNQPQHF
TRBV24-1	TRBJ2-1	CATSDRMNEQFF
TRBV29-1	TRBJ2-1	CSVEGGQTQLYNEQFF
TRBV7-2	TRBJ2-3	CASSLDAGGPNTQYF
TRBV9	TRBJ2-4	CASSAGQGAKNIQYF
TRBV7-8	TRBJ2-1	CASSTSGVSYNEQFF
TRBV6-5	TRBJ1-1	CASSYSTGLITEAFF
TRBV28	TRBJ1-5	CASRGRGPQHF
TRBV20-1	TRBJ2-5	CSARENYQETQYF
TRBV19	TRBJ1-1	CASSIRGNTEAFF
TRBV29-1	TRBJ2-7	CSVDGGGNSYEQYF
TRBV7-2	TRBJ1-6	CASSRSHNSPLHF
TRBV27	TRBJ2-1	CASSLFHEAHEQFF
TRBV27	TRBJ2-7	CASTPRGGGSYEQYF
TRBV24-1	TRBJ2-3	CATSDPGPGDTQYF
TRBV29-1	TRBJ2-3	CSVLLPRAGTDTQYF
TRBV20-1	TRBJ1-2	CSAGVSNYGYTF
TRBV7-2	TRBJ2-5	CASSQRGLVAGGRETQYF
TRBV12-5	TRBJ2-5	CASGLLRGQQETQYF